This T cell receptor beta chain is drawn from a study of T cells in Graves' hyperthyroidism and ophthalmopathy. Germline assignment: CDR1 LNHDA and CDR2 SQIVND (reference sequence). The CDR3 has 14 amino acids. V shed 1 base, J shed 7 bases, and the junction held 6 bases outside the gene matches. TCR beta CDR3 sequences were amplified from RNA transcripts. The HTBI set primed first-round TCR CDR3 RT-PCR. Each CDR3 protein is one row after TCRdb ran MiXCR on the multiplex PCR reads. The top ten hold around 32% of the sample, which has around 720,000 distinct CDR3 sequences, around 40% seen once. Hyperthyroidism of Graves' type that showed no ophthalmopathy progression within 18 months was stable. This clonotype was seen repeatedly, ten times or more.

This TCR came from a woman between 35 and 50 years old with Graves' hyperthyroidism. This chain connects TRBV19 to TRBJ1-2; TRBD1 matches 7 bases. The specimen sequenced was blood. The CDR3 is CASSIADRDGGYTF. CDR3 DNA sequence: TGTGCCAGTAGTATAGCTGACAGGGATGGTGGCTACACCTTC.